This T cell receptor (beta chain) appears in the sequencing data of a study of blood T cell repertoires in COVID-19. Study-level information: The origin of the acute and convalescent COVID-19 samples was the United States, Italy and Spain. Sources were T cells, B-cell-depleted T cells, or PBMCs; the material itself was cDNA or gDNA.

The participants were between about 18 and 90 years old and came from under 25 US areas. Assay used: immunoSEQ multiplex PCR; TCRdb lists only in-frame clones, some missing. The profile covers about 320,000 clones, with roughly 89% appearing a single time and more than 8.5% taken by the ten largest. The source is a young woman who had recovered from COVID-19. The specimen sequenced was PBMCs or T cells enriched from blood (not recorded which).

The CDR3 region has the DNA TGTGCCAGCAGCTCGTTCCCCCCACCAGGACAGTACACTGAAGCTTTCTTT. Translation gives CASSSFPPPGQYTEAFF. The chain uses TRBV7-9 and TRBJ1-1, with a tentative D call TRBD1 (6 bases). V gave up 4 bases and J gave up 3 bases, with 21 bases separating them. The CDR3 length is 17 residues. The germline V gene encodes CDR1 SEHNR and CDR2 FQNEAQ (reference sequence).